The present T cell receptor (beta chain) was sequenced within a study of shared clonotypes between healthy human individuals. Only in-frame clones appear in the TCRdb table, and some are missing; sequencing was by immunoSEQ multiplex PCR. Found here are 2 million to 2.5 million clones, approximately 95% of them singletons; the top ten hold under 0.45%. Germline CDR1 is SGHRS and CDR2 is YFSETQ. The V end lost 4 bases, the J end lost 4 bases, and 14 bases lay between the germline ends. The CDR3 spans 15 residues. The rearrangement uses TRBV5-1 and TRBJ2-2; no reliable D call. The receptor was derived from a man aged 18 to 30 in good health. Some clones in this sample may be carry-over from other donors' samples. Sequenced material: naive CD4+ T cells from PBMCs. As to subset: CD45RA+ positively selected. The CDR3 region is CASSPSNWGTGELFF. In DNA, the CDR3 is TGCGCCAGCAGCCCGTCCAACTGGGGCACCGGGGAGCTGTTTTTT.